This T cell receptor beta chain appears in the sequencing data of a study of blood T cell repertoires in COVID-19. Looking at the study overall: The United States, Italy and Spain provided the acute and convalescent COVID-19 samples. Sample material is recorded as cDNA or gDNA derived from T cells, B-cell-depleted T cells, or PBMCs.

Ages ranged from about 18 to 89 years, with residence in about two dozen US areas. Participants reported their clinical history, and cohort assignment relied on those reports. Clones were sequenced by immunoSEQ multiplex PCR, and TCRdb holds only the in-frame ones, with some missing. The sample carries a few hundred thousand clones, around 85% recorded once. The CDR3 length is 13 residues. Germline V CDR1 and CDR2: SQVTM, ANQGSEA. Between the trimmed V and J ends, which lost 1 base and 6 bases, there was a span of 11 bases. The receptor's source is a woman aged 45-65 years in a cohort exposed to, infected with or recovered from COVID-19 (not recorded which). Specimen: PBMCs or T cells enriched from blood (not recorded which). The V and J genes are TRBV29-1 and TRBJ2-3; D might be TRBD1 (6 bases). The CDR3 bases are TGCAGCGTTGAAGCCCTACAGGGCGATACGCAGTATTTT. Translation gives CSVEALQGDTQYF.